Presented here are 15 T cell receptor beta chains from one specimen sequenced in a study of blood T cell repertoires in COVID-19. Method: immunoSEQ multiplex PCR; TCRdb's copy keeps in-frame clones and lacks some. The sample shows 270,000 or so clones, roughly nine tenths of them seen only once. The sample comprised peripheral blood. These receptors all come from a woman aged 40 to 50 who had recovered from COVID-19.

V and J are TRBV19 and TRBJ2-5, with 14 bases fitting TRBD2. V was clipped by 4 bases and J by 4 bases; unmatched bases: 2. The length of the CDR3 is 15 residues. Germline V gene lookup returns CDR1 LNHDA and CDR2 SQIVND (reference sequence). The CDR3 sequence: CASSTGTSGRETQYF. CDR3 sequence (DNA): TGTGCCAGTAGTACCGGGACTAGCGGGAGAGAGACCCAGTACTTC.

The chain recombines TRBV5-4 with TRBJ1-2; 10 nucleotides agree with TRBD1. The germline CDR1 and CDR2 sequences are SGHNT and YYREEE (reference sequence). With 7 bases clipped from V and 7 bases from J, the junction kept 10 bases outside the gene matches. The CDR3 has 14 residues. CDR3 sequence reads: CASAQSRDRGGYTF. As DNA, the CDR3 is TGTGCCAGCGCACAATCCCGGGACAGGGGTGGCTACACCTTC. The variable domain in full, with the rest retrieved from reference TRBV5-4 and TRBJ1-2, is ETGVTQSPTHLIKTRGQQVTLRCSSQSGHNTVSWYQQALGQGPQFIFQYYREEENGRGNFPPRFSGLQFPNYSSELNVNALELDDSALYLCASAQSRDRGGYTFGSGTRLTVV.

The V gene is TRBV28, the J gene TRBJ1-5; TRBD1 is a possible D gene (5 bases). Per the germline V gene, CDR1 is MDHEN and CDR2 is SYDVKM. This CDR3 comprises 13 residues. V lost 11 bases to trimming and J lost 0 bases, with 11 bases between them. CDR3 DNA: TGTGCCTTGGGGGGTTATAGCAATCAGCCCCAGCATTTT. Translating it yields CALGGYSNQPQHF.

The chain couples TRBV6-5 to TRBJ1-6, with TRBD1 identical over 10 bases. CDR1 is MNHEY, CDR2 SVGAGI, per germline. V was pared by 2 bases and J by 10 bases, with 5 bases of the junction left unmatched. CDR3 length: 15 amino acids. The CDR3 region has the DNA TGTGCCAGCAGTTACCGGGGACAGGGGCGCTCACCCCTCCACTTT. This codes for CASSYRGQGRSPLHF.

This clone is a singleton in its sample. The chain carries TRBV10-2 and TRBJ2-2, with TRBD1 matching over 11 bases. V was pared by 9 bases and J by 6 bases, with 9 bases of the junction left unmatched. Germline CDR1 WSHSY, CDR2 SAAADI. The CDR3 spans 15 residues. Here the CDR3 reads CASTTGTGGAGELFF. The DNA of the CDR3 is TGCGCCAGTACCACCGGGACAGGGGGTGCCGGGGAGCTGTTTTTT.

This chain uses TRBV5-1 with TRBJ1-1, with D unresolved. The CDR3 extends over 14 amino acids. The germline V gene encodes CDR1 SGHRS and CDR2 YFSETQ. V gave up 7 bases and J gave up 1 base, with 14 bases separating them. DNA of the CDR3: TGCGCCAGCTCTAAATCTACGGGGAACACTGAAGCTTTCTTT. The encoded protein is CASSKSTGNTEAFF.

The V and J genes are TRBV5-6 and TRBJ2-7; 7 nucleotides match TRBD2. Trimming at V came to 0 bases and at J to 7 bases, leaving 4 bases not matched to a gene. The length of the CDR3 is 13 residues. Germline assignment: CDR1 SGHDT and CDR2 YYEEEE. The DNA of the CDR3 is TGTGCCAGCAGCTTGGTTGGGCGGGGGGAGCAGTACTTC. It codes for CASSLVGRGEQYF.

This chain uses TRBV19 with TRBJ2-5, with TRBD1 matching over 10 bases. This CDR3 has 13 amino acids. V was pared by 11 bases and J by 6 bases, with 9 bases of the junction left unmatched. Looked up from germline, CDR1 is LNHDA and CDR2 is SQIVND (reference sequence). CDR3 residues: CACSGTGEKTQYF. In DNA form, the CDR3 reads TGTGCCTGCTCCGGGACAGGGGAAAAGACCCAGTACTTC.

The chain has TRBV6-2 or TRBV6-3 and TRBJ1-5, with a weak D call TRBD1 (5 bases). Trimming removed 6 bases from V and 3 bases from J, with 12 bases in between. This CDR3 has 14 residues. CDR1 MNHEY and CDR2 SVGEGT come from the germline V gene. The CDR3 DNA reads TGTGCCAGCAGCCAAAGACAGACCAATCAGCCCCAGCATTTT. Its translation: CASSQRQTNQPQHF.

The chain links TRBV5-6 to TRBJ2-5; D perhaps matches TRBD2 (5 bases). CDR1 SGHDT and CDR2 YYEEEE come from the germline V gene. The length of the CDR3 is 13 residues. V was pared by 4 bases and J by 10 bases, with 17 bases between. CDR3 bases: TGTGCCAGCAGCCTGGGAGCCCCTGTGAACCAGTACTTC. Protein: CASSLGAPVNQYF. Using reference TRBV5-6 and TRBJ2-5 for the parts outside the CDR3, the full variable domain is DAGVTQSPTHLIKTRGQQVTLRCSPKSGHDTVSWYQQALGQGPQFIFQYYEEEERQRGNFPDRFSGHQFPNYSSELNVNALLLGDSALYLCASSLGAPVNQYFGPGTRLLVL.

As for this clone: The sample holds other DNA sequences that translate to the same CDR3. This chain connects TRBV9 to TRBJ2-2; perhaps TRBD1 as D (5 bases). This CDR3 region has 15 residues. The V gene lost 0 bases and the J gene lost 0 bases, with 6 bases spanning the gap. Germline CDR1 SGDLS, CDR2 YYNGEE. The CDR3 loop reads CASSVGGANTGELFF. The CDR3, as DNA: TGTGCCAGCAGCGTAGGGGGCGCGAACACCGGGGAGCTGTTTTTT.

The CDR3 spells CASSWGQGTPLHF. CDR3 bases: TGTGCCAGCAGCTGGGGACAGGGGACACCCCTCCACTTT. The V gene is TRBV5-6, the J gene TRBJ1-6, with 10 positions matching TRBD1. CDR1 is SGHDT and CDR2 is YYEEEE in the germline V gene. The CDR3 spans 13 residues. The V segment lost 3 bases and the J segment 11 bases; nucleotides outside the gene matches: 2.

The V call is TRBV4-1, the J call TRBJ2-7; TRBD2 matches at 8 bases. Unmatched junction bases numbered 4, after V lost 0 bases and J lost 0 bases. CDR1 MGHRA and CDR2 YSYEKL come from the germline V gene. The CDR3 runs to 16 residues. CDR3 bases: TGCGCCAGCAGCCAAGATCTACGGGGGGGCTCCTACGAGCAGTACTTC. Translation: CASSQDLRGGSYEQYF.

This sequence joins TRBV10-1 and TRBJ1-5; 9 positions agree with TRBD1. J gave up 6 bases and V 7 bases, and 7 bases lay outside the gene matches. The CDR3 is 14 residues long. Per germline, CDR1 WNHNN and CDR2 SYGVQD (reference sequence). DNA of the CDR3: TGCGCCAGCAACTGGCTGGGACAGGGTCAGCCCCAGCATTTT. It specifies CASNWLGQGQPQHF.

As DNA, the CDR3 is TGTGCCAGTAGTATTTCAGGGGAAGCTTTCTTT. Protein product: CASSISGEAFF. The rearrangement joins TRBV19 to TRBJ1-1; a possible D gene is TRBD1 (5 bases). V dropped 3 bases and J dropped 8 bases, with 7 bases sitting between them. Germline V lookup: CDR1 LNHDA, CDR2 SQIVND (reference sequence). The CDR3 covers 11 residues.